Listed below are T cell receptor beta chains from one sample, sequenced in a study of blood T cell repertoires in COVID-19. Using immunoSEQ multiplex PCR, the repertoire was profiled, and TCRdb retains in-frame clones only, with some absent. The sample consists of approximately 17,000 clones, approximately 90% of them appearing once. Sequenced input: PBMCs or T cells enriched from blood (not recorded which). These receptors were collected from a woman aged 25-40 years who had recovered from COVID-19. CDR3s include the opening cysteine and the closing phenylalanine or tryptophan. Fields, in order: clone size, J gene, D gene, V gene, CDR3 protein, CDR3 DNA. The D gene is left open where the match is weak. A clone size is listed for some rows: how often the clone was seen (once, few, many), or a class if it is expanded.

NA | TRBJ1-4 | TRBD1 | TRBV11-2 | CASRYRGPNEKLFF | TGTGCCAGCAGATACAGGGGTCCTAATGAAAAACTGTTTTTT
NA | TRBJ2-7 | NA | TRBV18 | CASSPNTGQRREQYF | TGTGCCAGCTCACCCAATACCGGACAGAGACGAGAGCAGTACTTC
NA | TRBJ1-5 | TRBD1 | TRBV28 | CASRRQGGGISSNQPQHF | TGTGCCAGCAGGAGACAGGGGGGCGGTATAAGTAGCAATCAGCCCCAGCATTTT
NA | TRBJ2-5 | NA | TRBV28 | CASSLTGYQETQYF | TGTGCCAGCAGTTTGACAGGATACCAAGAGACCCAGTACTTC
few | TRBJ1-1 | NA | TRBV12-3/TRBV12-4 | CASSLKMNTEAFF | TGTGCCAGCAGCCTAAAAATGAACACTGAAGCTTTCTTT
NA | TRBJ1-1 | TRBD1 | TRBV2 | CASSLDRATGAFF | TGTGCCAGCAGCCTCGACAGGGCAACTGGAGCTTTCTTT
once | TRBJ1-2 | NA | TRBV9 | CASSAGILAYGYTF | TGTGCCAGCAGCGCAGGGATCCTGGCCTATGGCTACACCTTC
NA | TRBJ1-2 | TRBD1 | TRBV6-4 | CASSPGTVPNYGYTF | TGTGCCAGCAGCCCCGGGACAGTTCCTAACTATGGCTACACCTTC
NA | TRBJ2-1 | TRBD1 | TRBV19 | CASNPGQGPYNEQFF | TGTGCCAGTAACCCCGGACAGGGGCCCTACAATGAGCAGTTCTTC
once | TRBJ1-2 | TRBD1 | TRBV5-1 | CASSPTGTGGEDGYTF | TGCGCCAGCAGCCCTACAGGGACAGGGGGCGAAGATGGCTACACCTTC
NA | TRBJ2-7 | NA | TRBV11-2 | CASSPSQALISYEQYF | TGTGCCAGCAGCCCTTCCCAGGCCCTAATATCTTACGAGCAGTACTTC
NA | TRBJ1-5 | NA | TRBV4-2 | CASSPLIGNQPQHF | TGTGCCAGCAGCCCCTTAATAGGCAATCAGCCCCAGCATTTT
NA | TRBJ2-1 | TRBD2 | TRBV3-1/TRBV3-2 | CASSQGTSGGTYNEQFF | TGTGCCAGCAGCCAAGGGACTAGCGGGGGTACCTACAATGAGCAGTTCTTC
NA | TRBJ2-1 | NA | TRBV3-1/TRBV3-2 | CASSQRVSYNEQFF | TGTGCCAGCAGCCAACGGGTCTCCTACAATGAGCAGTTCTTC
once | TRBJ1-1 | NA | TRBV7-6 | CASSLVMNTEAFF | TGTGCCAGCAGCTTAGTCATGAACACTGAAGCTTTCTTT
NA | TRBJ2-3 | NA | TRBV5-1 | CASSLRGTQPDTQYF | TGCGCCAGCAGCTTGAGGGGGACGCAACCAGATACGCAGTATTTT
once | TRBJ2-7 | NA | TRBV28 | CASSLGAYEQYF | TGTGCCAGCAGCTTGGGGGCGTACGAGCAGTACTTC
NA | TRBJ2-3 | NA | TRBV3-1/TRBV3-2 | CASNRGGGAQYF | TGTGCCAGCAACCGAGGAGGGGGGGCGCAGTATTTT
NA | TRBJ2-7 | NA | TRBV5-6 | CASSLEQGDEQYF | TGTGCCAGCAGCTTGGAACAGGGCGACGAGCAGTACTTC
few | TRBJ1-6 | TRBD1 | TRBV2 | CASQGARTNSPLHF | TGTGCCAGCCAGGGGGCCAGGACAAATTCACCCCTCCACTTT
NA | TRBJ2-7 | TRBD1 | TRBV5-4 | CASSLEGTGGYEQYF | TGTGCCAGCAGCTTGGAAGGGACAGGGGGCTACGAGCAGTACTTC
NA | TRBJ2-7 | TRBD1 | TRBV9 | CASSPRGTGAYEQYF | TGTGCCAGCAGCCCAAGAGGGACAGGGGCCTACGAGCAGTACTTC